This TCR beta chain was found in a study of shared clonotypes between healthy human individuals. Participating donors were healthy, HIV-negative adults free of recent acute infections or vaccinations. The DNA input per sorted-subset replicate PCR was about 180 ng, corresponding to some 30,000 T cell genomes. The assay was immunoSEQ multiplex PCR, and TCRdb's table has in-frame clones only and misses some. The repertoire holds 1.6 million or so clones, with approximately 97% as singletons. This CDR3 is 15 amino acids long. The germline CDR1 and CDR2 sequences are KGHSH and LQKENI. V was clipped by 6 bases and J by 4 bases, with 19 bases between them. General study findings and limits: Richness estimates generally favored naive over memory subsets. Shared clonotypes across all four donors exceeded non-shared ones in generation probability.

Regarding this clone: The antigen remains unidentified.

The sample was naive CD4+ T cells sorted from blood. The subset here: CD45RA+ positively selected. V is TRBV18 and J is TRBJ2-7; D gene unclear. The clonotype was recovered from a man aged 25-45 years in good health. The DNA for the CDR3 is TGTGCCAGCTCTGGTACCGACCCGGGCCCGTACGAGCAGTACTTC. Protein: CASSGTDPGPYEQYF.